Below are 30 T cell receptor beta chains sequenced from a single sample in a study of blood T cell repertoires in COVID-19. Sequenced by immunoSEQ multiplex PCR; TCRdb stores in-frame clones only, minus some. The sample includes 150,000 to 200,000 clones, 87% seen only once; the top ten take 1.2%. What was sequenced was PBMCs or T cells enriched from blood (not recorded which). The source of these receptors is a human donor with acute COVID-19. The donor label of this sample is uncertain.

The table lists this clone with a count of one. Written as DNA, the CDR3 is TGCGCCAGCAGCCAAGATCGGCCGCCCGTCAGGACTAGCGGACTTACCGGGGAGCTGTTTTTT. Translating gives CASSQDRPPVRTSGLTGELFF. V and J are TRBV4-1 and TRBJ2-2, with TRBD2 identical over 10 bases. V was pared by 0 bases and J by 5 bases, with 18 bases of the junction left unmatched. The CDR3 runs 21 residues. Per germline, CDR1 MGHRA and CDR2 YSYEKL.

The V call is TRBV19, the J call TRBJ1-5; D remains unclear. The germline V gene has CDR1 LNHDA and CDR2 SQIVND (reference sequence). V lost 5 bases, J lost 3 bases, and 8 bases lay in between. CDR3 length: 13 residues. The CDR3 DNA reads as TGTGCCAGTAGTCGAGTGCTCAATCAGCCCCAGCATTTT. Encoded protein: CASSRVLNQPQHF.

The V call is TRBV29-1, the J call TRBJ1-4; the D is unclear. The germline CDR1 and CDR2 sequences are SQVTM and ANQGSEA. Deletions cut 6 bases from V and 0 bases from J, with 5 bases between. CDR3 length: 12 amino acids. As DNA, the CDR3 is TGCAGCGTGGGAGCAACTAATGAAAAACTGTTTTTT. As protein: CSVGATNEKLFF.

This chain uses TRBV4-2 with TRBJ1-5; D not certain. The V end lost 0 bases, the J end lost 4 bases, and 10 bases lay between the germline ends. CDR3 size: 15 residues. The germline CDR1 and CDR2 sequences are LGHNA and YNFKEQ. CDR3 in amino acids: CASSQDRGRNQPQHF. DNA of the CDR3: TGTGCCAGCAGCCAAGATAGAGGGAGGAATCAGCCCCAGCATTTT.

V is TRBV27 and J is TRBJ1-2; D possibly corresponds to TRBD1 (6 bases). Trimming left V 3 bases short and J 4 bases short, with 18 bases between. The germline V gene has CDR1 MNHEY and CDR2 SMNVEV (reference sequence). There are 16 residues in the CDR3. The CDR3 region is CASSFERGTGIYGYTF. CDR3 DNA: TGTGCCAGCAGTTTCGAAAGGGGCACAGGGATCTATGGCTACACCTTC.

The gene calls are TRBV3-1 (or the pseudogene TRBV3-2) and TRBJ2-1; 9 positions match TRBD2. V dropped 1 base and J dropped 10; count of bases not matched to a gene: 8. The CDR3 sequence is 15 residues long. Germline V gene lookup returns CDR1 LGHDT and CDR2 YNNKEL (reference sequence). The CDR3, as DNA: TGTGCCAGCAGCCAAGGCGGGGGGGCCGGGGGGGAGCAGTTCTTC. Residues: CASSQGGGAGGEQFF.

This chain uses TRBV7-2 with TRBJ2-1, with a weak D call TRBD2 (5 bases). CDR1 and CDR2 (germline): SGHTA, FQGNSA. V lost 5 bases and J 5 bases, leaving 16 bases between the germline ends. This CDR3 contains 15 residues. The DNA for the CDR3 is TGTGCCAGCAGCCCGATGAGCGGACCCAACAATGAGCAGTTCTTC. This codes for CASSPMSGPNNEQFF.

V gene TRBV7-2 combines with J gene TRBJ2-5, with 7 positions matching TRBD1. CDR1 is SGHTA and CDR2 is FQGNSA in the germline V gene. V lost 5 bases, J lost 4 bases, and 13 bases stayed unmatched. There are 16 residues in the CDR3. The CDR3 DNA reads TGTGCCAGCAGCCTCTTGCACAGGGGAAATACAGAGACCCAGTACTTC. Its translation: CASSLLHRGNTETQYF.

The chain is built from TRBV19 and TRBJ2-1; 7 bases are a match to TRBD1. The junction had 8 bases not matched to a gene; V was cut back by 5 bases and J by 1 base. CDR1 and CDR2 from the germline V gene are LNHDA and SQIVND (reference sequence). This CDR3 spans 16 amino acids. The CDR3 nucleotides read TGTGCCAGTAGTGCCTTTCGGACAGGATCCTACAATGAGCAGTTCTTC. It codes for CASSAFRTGSYNEQFF. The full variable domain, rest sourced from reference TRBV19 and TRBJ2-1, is DGGITQSPKYLFRKEGQNVTLSCEQNLNHDAMYWYRQDPGQGLRLIYYSQIVNDFQKGDIAEGYSVSREKKESFPLTVTSAQKNPTAFYLCASSAFRTGSYNEQFFGPGTRLTVL.

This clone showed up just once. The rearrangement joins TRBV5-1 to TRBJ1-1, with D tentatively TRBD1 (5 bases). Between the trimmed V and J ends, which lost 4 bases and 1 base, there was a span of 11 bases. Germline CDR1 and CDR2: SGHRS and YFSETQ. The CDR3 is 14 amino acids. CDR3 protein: CASSGQGKNTEAFF. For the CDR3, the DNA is TGCGCCAGCAGCGGGCAGGGAAAGAACACTGAAGCTTTCTTT.

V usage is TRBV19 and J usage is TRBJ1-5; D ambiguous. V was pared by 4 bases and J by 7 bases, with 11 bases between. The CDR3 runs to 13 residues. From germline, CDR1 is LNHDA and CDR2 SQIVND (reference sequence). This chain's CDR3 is CASSKAEGQPQHF. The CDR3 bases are TGTGCCAGTAGTAAAGCGGAGGGCCAGCCCCAGCATTTT.

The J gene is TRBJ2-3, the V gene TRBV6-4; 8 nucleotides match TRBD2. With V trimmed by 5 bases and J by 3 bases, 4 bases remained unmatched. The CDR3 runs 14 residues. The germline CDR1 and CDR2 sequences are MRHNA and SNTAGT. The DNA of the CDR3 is TGTGCCAGCAGTCCGGGACTAGGAACAGATACGCAGTATTTT. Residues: CASSPGLGTDTQYF.

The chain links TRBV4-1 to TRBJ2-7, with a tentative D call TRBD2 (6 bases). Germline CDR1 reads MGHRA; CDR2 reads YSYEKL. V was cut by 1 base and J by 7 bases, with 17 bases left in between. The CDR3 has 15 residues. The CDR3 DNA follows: TGCGCCAGCAGCCAAGCCCCCGGAGGGGCCTGGGAGCAGTACTTC. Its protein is CASSQAPGGAWEQYF.

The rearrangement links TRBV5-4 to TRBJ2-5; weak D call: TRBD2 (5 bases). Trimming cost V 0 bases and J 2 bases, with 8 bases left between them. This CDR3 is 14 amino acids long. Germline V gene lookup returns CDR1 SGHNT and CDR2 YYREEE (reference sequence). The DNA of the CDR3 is TGTGCCAGCAGCTTGGAACCGGGGCAAGAGACCCAGTACTTC. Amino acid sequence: CASSLEPGQETQYF.

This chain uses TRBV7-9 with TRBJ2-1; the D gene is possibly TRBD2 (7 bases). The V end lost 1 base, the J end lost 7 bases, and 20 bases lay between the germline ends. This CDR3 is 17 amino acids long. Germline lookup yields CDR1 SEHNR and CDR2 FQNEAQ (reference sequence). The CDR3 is CASSLGSPGGLPNEQFF. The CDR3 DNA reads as TGTGCCAGCAGCTTAGGATCCCCGGGGGGCCTTCCTAATGAGCAGTTCTTC.

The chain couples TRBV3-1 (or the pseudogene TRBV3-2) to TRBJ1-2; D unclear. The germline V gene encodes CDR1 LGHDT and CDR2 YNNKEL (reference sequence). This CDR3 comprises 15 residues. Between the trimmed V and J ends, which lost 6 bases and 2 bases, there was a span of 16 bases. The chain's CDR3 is CASRPLASSNYGYTF. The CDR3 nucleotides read TGTGCCAGCAGACCCCTAGCCAGTTCCAACTATGGCTACACCTTC.

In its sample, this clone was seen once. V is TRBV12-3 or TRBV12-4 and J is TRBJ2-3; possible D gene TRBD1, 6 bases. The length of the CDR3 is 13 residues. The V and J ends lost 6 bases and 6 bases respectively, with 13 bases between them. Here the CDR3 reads CASSPAGADTQYF. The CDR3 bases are TGTGCCAGCAGCCCGGCAGGGGCGGATACGCAGTATTTT.

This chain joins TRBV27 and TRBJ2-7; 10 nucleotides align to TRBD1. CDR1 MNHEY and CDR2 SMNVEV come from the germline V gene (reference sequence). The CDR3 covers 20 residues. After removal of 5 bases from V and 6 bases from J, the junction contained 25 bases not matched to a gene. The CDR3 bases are TGTGCCAGCAGTCCACACTCCCGGCGGGCCGAGAAGACAGGGGGCTCCGAGCAGTACTTC. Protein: CASSPHSRRAEKTGGSEQYF.

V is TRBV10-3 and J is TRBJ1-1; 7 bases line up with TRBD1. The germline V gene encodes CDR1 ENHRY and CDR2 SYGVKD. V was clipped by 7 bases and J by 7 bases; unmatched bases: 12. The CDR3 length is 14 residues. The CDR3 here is CAINSIDRAVEAFF. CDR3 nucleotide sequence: TGTGCCATCAACTCGATTGACAGGGCGGTTGAAGCTTTCTTT.

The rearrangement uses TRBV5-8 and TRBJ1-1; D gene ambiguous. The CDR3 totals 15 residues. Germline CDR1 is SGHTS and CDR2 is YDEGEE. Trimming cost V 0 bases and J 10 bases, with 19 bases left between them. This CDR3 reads CASSLERFFFERAFF. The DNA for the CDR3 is TGTGCCAGCAGCTTGGAACGGTTCTTTTTTGAGAGAGCTTTCTTT.

Here the CDR3 reads CASSRITGGGTDTQYF. The CDR3, as DNA: TGTGCCAGCAGCCGAATTACAGGGGGCGGGACAGATACGCAGTATTTT. The rearrangement joins TRBV7-9 to TRBJ2-3; 9 positions match TRBD1. The V gene's germline CDR1 is SEHNR and CDR2 FQNEAQ (reference sequence). V lost 5 bases, J lost 3 bases, and 9 bases stayed unmatched. The CDR3 extends over 16 amino acids.

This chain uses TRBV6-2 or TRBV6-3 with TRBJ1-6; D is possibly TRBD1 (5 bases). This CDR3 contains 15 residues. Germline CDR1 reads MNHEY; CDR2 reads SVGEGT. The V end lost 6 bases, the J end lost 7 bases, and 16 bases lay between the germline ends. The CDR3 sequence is CASSRDRQRNSPLHF. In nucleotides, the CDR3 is TGTGCCAGCAGCCGAGACAGACAAAGAAATTCACCCCTCCACTTT.

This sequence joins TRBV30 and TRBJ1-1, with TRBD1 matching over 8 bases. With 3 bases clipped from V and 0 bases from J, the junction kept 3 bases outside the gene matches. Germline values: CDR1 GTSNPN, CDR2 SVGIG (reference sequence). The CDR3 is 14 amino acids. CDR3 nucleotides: TGTGCCTGGAGCAGGGGGCTTCTGAACACTGAAGCTTTCTTT. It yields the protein CAWSRGLLNTEAFF.

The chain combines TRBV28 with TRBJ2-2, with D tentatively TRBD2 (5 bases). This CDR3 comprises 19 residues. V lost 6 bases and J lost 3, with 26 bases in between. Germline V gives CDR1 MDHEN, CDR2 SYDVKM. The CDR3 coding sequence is TGTGCCAGCAGCTTCGACAATACTAGACTCCCCGAGGACACCGGGGAGCTGTTTTTT. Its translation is CASSFDNTRLPEDTGELFF.

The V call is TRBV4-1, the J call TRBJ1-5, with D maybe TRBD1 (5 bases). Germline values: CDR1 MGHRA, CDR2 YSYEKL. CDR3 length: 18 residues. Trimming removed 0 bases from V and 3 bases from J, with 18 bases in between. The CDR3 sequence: CASSQDHPSRANNQPQHF. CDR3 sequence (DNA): TGCGCCAGCAGCCAAGATCACCCTTCCAGGGCTAACAATCAGCCCCAGCATTTT.

For the CDR3, the DNA is TGTGCCAGCAGCCCGGACAGGGGTCCTAACACTGAAGCTTTCTTT. Its protein is CASSPDRGPNTEAFF. The J gene is TRBJ1-1, the V gene TRBV7-9, with 9 nucleotides matching TRBD1. The V and J ends lost 5 bases and 2 bases, in that order; junction bases with no gene match: 6. The germline CDR1 and CDR2 sequences are SEHNR and FQNEAQ (reference sequence). This CDR3 is 15 amino acids long.

CDR3 sequence (DNA): TGTGCCAGCAGCGGCGCCGCGGGACGGCTCTACAATGAGCAGTTCTTC. It translates to CASSGAAGRLYNEQFF. The V and J genes are TRBV9 and TRBJ2-1; the D gene is possibly TRBD2 (6 bases). The germline V gene has CDR1 SGDLS and CDR2 YYNGEE. The CDR3 runs to 16 residues. V was trimmed by 3 bases and J by 3 bases, leaving 16 bases between them.

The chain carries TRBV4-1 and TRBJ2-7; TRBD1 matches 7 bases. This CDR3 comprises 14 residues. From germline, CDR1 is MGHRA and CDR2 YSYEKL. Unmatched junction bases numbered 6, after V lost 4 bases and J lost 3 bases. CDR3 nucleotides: TGCGCCAGCAGCCCGGGACAGATAAACTACGAGCAGTACTTC. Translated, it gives CASSPGQINYEQYF.

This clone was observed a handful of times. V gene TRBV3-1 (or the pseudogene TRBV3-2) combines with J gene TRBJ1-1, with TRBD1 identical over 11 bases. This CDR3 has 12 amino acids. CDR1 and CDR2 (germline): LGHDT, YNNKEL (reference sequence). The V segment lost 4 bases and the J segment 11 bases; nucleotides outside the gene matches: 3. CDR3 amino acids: CASSLGTGGAFF. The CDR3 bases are TGTGCCAGCAGCCTCGGGACAGGGGGGGCTTTCTTT.

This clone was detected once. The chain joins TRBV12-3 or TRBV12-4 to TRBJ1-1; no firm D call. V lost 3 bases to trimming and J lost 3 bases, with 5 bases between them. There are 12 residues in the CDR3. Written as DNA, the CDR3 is TGTGCCAGCAGTTTCATAGACACTGAAGCTTTCTTT. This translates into CASSFIDTEAFF.